These 29 T cell receptor beta chains were sequenced from one sample in a study of CD4 T cells in relation to SARS-CoV-2 and coronaviruses. Assay: immunoSEQ multiplex PCR; the TCRdb copy retains only in-frame clones and omits some. This table holds approximately 20,000 clones, 74% found once. Before the COVID-19 pandemic, during about 2010-2018, CD4+ T cells were taken from unexposed donors. The cells were cultured for approximately ten days before CD4+ T cells were isolated. These receptors are not linked to any known antigen. Sequencing was done on a sample of CD4+ T cells from PBMCs, cultured in vitro. Receptors originate from a human donor in good health.

J is TRBJ1-2 and V is TRBV5-4, with a weak D call TRBD1 (5 bases). Trimming left V 4 bases short and J 5 bases short, with 24 bases between. In germline, CDR1 is SGHNT, CDR2 YYREEE (reference sequence). The CDR3 runs to 17 residues. The CDR3 is CASSPAQGSSGLYGYTF. The CDR3 coding sequence is TGTGCCAGCAGCCCGGCGCAGGGTTCCAGCGGGCTTTATGGCTACACCTTC.

With regard to this clone: One end of the junction does not line up with germline, which may come from a read error. This chain uses TRBV13 with TRBJ2-7; 7 bases fit TRBD2. The CDR3 has 12 amino acids. Per germline, CDR1 PRHDT and CDR2 FYEKMQ (reference sequence). The CDR3 reads CASSFKRGVLIF. DNA of the CDR3: TGTGCCAGCAGCTTTAAGCGGGGCGTCCTTATCTTC.

J is TRBJ2-5 and V is TRBV5-1; D unresolved. Trimming pared 0 bases from V and 5 bases from J, leaving 11 bases between. The CDR3 has 14 amino acids. The germline V gene encodes CDR1 SGHRS and CDR2 YFSETQ. The CDR3 DNA reads as TGCGCCAGCAGCTTGGGGGTTGTGGAGGAGACCCAGTACTTC. Translated, it gives CASSLGVVEETQYF.

The chain's CDR3 is CASSVGTKSTDTQYF. CDR3 sequence (DNA): TGTGCCAGCAGCGTTGGGACAAAGAGCACAGATACGCAGTATTTT. This chain links TRBV9 with TRBJ2-3, with a possible D match to TRBD1 (6 bases). Trimming stripped 2 bases from V and 0 bases from J, with 10 bases between. The length of the CDR3 is 15 residues. Per germline, CDR1 SGDLS and CDR2 YYNGEE. The full variable domain, completed using reference TRBV9 and TRBJ2-3, is DSGVTQTPKHLITATGQRVTLRCSPRSGDLSVYWYQQSLDQGLQFLIQYYNGEERAKGNILERFSAQQFPDLHSELNLSSLELGDSALYFCASSVGTKSTDTQYFGPGTRLTVL.

The chain carries TRBV19 and TRBJ2-5, with 7 bases aligning to TRBD1. After removal of 3 bases from V and 5 bases from J, the junction contained 6 bases not matched to a gene. Germline CDR1 LNHDA, CDR2 SQIVND (reference sequence). The CDR3 sequence is 14 residues long. As DNA, the CDR3 is TGTGCCAGTAGTATGACAGGGTGGACTGAGACCCAGTACTTC. Protein sequence: CASSMTGWTETQYF.

The genes are TRBV4-1 and TRBJ2-3; the D gene could be TRBD1 or TRBD2 (5 bases each). The CDR3 length is 14 residues. Per germline, CDR1 MGHRA and CDR2 YSYEKL. Trimming pared 0 bases from V and 8 bases from J, leaving 12 bases between. The CDR3 protein is CASSQDFGTFTQYF. CDR3 sequence (DNA): TGCGCCAGCAGCCAAGATTTCGGGACCTTTACGCAGTATTTT.

This clone was picked up one time. The chain couples TRBV10-1 to TRBJ1-1, with TRBD1 matching over 10 bases. The V and J ends lost 9 bases and 4 bases, in that order; junction bases with no gene match: 20. Germline V CDR1 and CDR2: WNHNN, SYGVQD (reference sequence). The CDR3 loop spans 18 amino acids. The chain's CDR3 is CAREYRDRGPPFPTEAFF. As DNA, the CDR3 is TGCGCCAGGGAATACCGGGACAGGGGCCCGCCGTTCCCCACTGAAGCTTTCTTT.

This sequence joins TRBV3-1 (or the pseudogene TRBV3-2) and TRBJ1-1; D not resolved. The germline V gene has CDR1 LGHDT and CDR2 YNNKEL (reference sequence). CDR3 length: 15 residues. V shed 3 bases and J shed 2 bases, with 13 bases lying between them. The CDR3 coding sequence is TGTGCCAGCAGCCACGAAAATTACATTAACACTGAAGCTTTCTTT. It is translated as CASSHENYINTEAFF.

V is TRBV20-1 and J is TRBJ2-5; D call uncertain. The germline CDR1 and CDR2 sequences are DFQATT and SNEGSKA (reference sequence). This CDR3 has 12 residues. The V end was cut by 3 bases, the J end by 5 bases, with 10 bases between. CDR3 amino acids: CSASRPRETQYF. CDR3 nucleotides: TGCAGTGCTAGTAGACCTCGGGAGACCCAGTACTTC.

This clone was detected a few times. This rearrangement joins TRBV19 to TRBJ2-2, with D unclear. The V gene's germline CDR1 is LNHDA and CDR2 SQIVND (reference sequence). Deletions cut 2 bases from V and 5 bases from J, with 3 bases between. The CDR3 covers 12 residues. The CDR3 nucleotides read TGTGCCAGTAGTATATCGACCGGGGAGCTGTTTTTT. Protein: CASSISTGELFF.

The V and J genes are TRBV5-1 and TRBJ1-2; 8 bases match TRBD1. From germline, CDR1 is SGHRS and CDR2 YFSETQ. This CDR3 comprises 13 residues. The junction had 2 bases not matched to a gene; V was cut back by 3 bases and J by 4 bases. The DNA of the CDR3 is TGCGCCAGCAGCTCCGGACAGGGCTATGGCTACACCTTC. Translated, it gives CASSSGQGYGYTF. Using reference TRBV5-1 and TRBJ1-2 for the parts outside the CDR3, the full variable domain is KAGVTQTPRYLIKTRGQQVTLSCSPISGHRSVSWYQQTPGQGLQFLFEYFSETQRNKGNFPGRFSGRQFSNSRSEMNVSTLELGDSALYLCASSSGQGYGYTFGSGTRLTVV.

The chain carries TRBV6-1 and TRBJ1-2; D gene ambiguous. The CDR3 spans 13 residues. V dropped 2 bases and J dropped 5 bases, with 9 bases sitting between them. Germline V CDR1 and CDR2: MNHNS, SASEGT. CDR3 bases: TGTGCCAGCAGTGAAAGTTCAGTTTATGGCTACACCTTC. This encodes CASSESSVYGYTF.

V usage is TRBV19 and J usage is TRBJ1-2, with TRBD1 identical over 7 bases. CDR1 and CDR2 (germline): LNHDA, SQIVND (reference sequence). The CDR3 sequence is 13 residues long. Losses at the gene ends were 8 bases for V and 7 bases for J; bases not matched to a gene: 10. The CDR3 region is CASEGQRTGGYTF. CDR3 DNA: TGTGCCAGTGAGGGACAGAGGACCGGTGGCTACACCTTC. Using reference TRBV19 and TRBJ1-2 for the parts outside the CDR3, the full variable domain is DGGITQSPKYLFRKEGQNVTLSCEQNLNHDAMYWYRQDPGQGLRLIYYSQIVNDFQKGDIAEGYSVSREKKESFPLTVTSAQKNPTAFYLCASEGQRTGGYTFGSGTRLTVV.

This chain links TRBV5-1 with TRBJ2-2; 11 bases agree with TRBD1. This CDR3 is 16 amino acids long. Germline lookup yields CDR1 SGHRS and CDR2 YFSETQ. V gave up 3 bases and J gave up 7 bases; unmatched junction bases: 8. The CDR3 loop reads CASSWDRGDLYGELFF. CDR3 coding DNA: TGCGCCAGCAGCTGGGACAGGGGGGACCTATACGGGGAGCTGTTTTTT.

Here the CDR3 DNA reads TGTGCCAGCAGCCAAGACTTCGGGGGTGAGCAGTTCTTC. This gives the protein CASSQDFGGEQFF. The chain employs TRBV3-1 (or the pseudogene TRBV3-2) and TRBJ2-1; tentatively, D is TRBD2 (6 bases). Trimming cost V 0 bases and J 9 bases, with 9 bases left between them. CDR1 LGHDT and CDR2 YNNKEL come from the germline V gene (reference sequence). The CDR3 extends over 13 amino acids.

The rearrangement links TRBV5-4 to TRBJ2-1, with TRBD2 matching over 7 bases. V trimming: 2 bases; J trimming: 0 bases; junction bases outside the gene matches: 2. Germline CDR1 and CDR2: SGHNT and YYREEE (reference sequence). This CDR3 is built from 15 residues. CDR3: CASSFLADSYNEQFF. The CDR3 nucleotides read TGTGCCAGCAGCTTTCTAGCGGACTCCTACAATGAGCAGTTCTTC.

Only a few counts were recorded for this clone. The CDR3 spells CASSAQISAEAFF. The CDR3 nucleotides are TGTGCCAGCAGCGCACAGATCTCCGCTGAAGCTTTCTTT. This chain links TRBV9 with TRBJ1-1; D is uncertain. The CDR3 length is 13 residues. With 3 bases removed from V and 6 bases from J, the gap between germline ends came to 12 bases. CDR1 and CDR2 (germline): SGDLS, YYNGEE.

This clone was recorded once. The chain recombines TRBV18 with TRBJ1-1, with TRBD1 matching over 7 bases. CDR1 KGHSH and CDR2 LQKENI come from the germline V gene. With 5 bases clipped from V and 1 base from J, the junction kept 10 bases outside the gene matches. This CDR3 contains 16 residues. The CDR3 sequence is CASSAQSGTANTEAFF. As DNA, the CDR3 is TGTGCCAGCTCAGCCCAATCCGGGACAGCGAACACTGAAGCTTTCTTT. The full variable domain, completed using reference TRBV18 and TRBJ1-1, is NAGVMQNPRHLVRRRGQEARLRCSPMKGHSHVYWYRQLPEEGLKFMVYLQKENIIDESGMPKERFSAEFPKEGPSILRIQQVVRGDSAAYFCASSAQSGTANTEAFFGQGTRLTVV.

The V call is TRBV3-1 (or the pseudogene TRBV3-2), the J call TRBJ1-2; D gene uncertain. There are 13 residues in the CDR3. V was pared by 1 base and J by 10 bases, with 13 bases between. Germline V gene lookup returns CDR1 LGHDT and CDR2 YNNKEL (reference sequence). CDR3 protein: CASSQVREQPYTF. The DNA for the CDR3 is TGTGCCAGCAGCCAAGTGCGGGAGCAGCCCTACACCTTC.

The chain joins TRBV19 to TRBJ1-1; 7 bases map to TRBD1. CDR1 is LNHDA and CDR2 is SQIVND in the germline V gene (reference sequence). V lost 10 bases, J lost 0 bases, and 11 bases stayed unmatched. CDR3 length equals 15 residues. CDR3 residues: CATQGGAGVNTEAFF. The CDR3 region has the DNA TGTGCCACCCAGGGGGGGGCCGGGGTGAACACTGAAGCTTTCTTT.

This chain joins TRBV30 and TRBJ2-5, with 14 bases aligning to TRBD2. CDR1 and CDR2 (germline): GTSNPN, SVGIG (reference sequence). With 1 base clipped from V and 1 base from J, the junction kept 11 bases outside the gene matches. The CDR3 runs to 19 residues. CDR3 residues: CAWSAPQGTSGRTQETQYF. CDR3 nucleotide sequence: TGTGCCTGGAGTGCGCCTCAAGGGACTAGCGGGAGAACCCAAGAGACCCAGTACTTC.

This clone was found a few times. The gene calls are TRBV7-9 and TRBJ2-7; possibly TRBD1 for D (6 bases). CDR3 size: 15 residues. In germline, CDR1 is SEHNR, CDR2 FQNEAQ (reference sequence). The V end lost 1 base, the J end lost 6 bases, and 16 bases lay between the germline ends. The chain's CDR3 is CASSLVGGRGSEQYF. DNA of the CDR3: TGTGCCAGCAGCTTAGTCGGAGGCAGGGGTAGCGAGCAGTACTTC. Looking up the rest from reference TRBV7-9 and TRBJ2-7 gives the full variable domain: DTGVSQNPRHKITKRGQNVTFRCDPISEHNRLYWYRQTLGQGPEFLTYFQNEAQLEKSRLLSDRFSAERPKGSFSTLEIQRTEQGDSAMYLCASSLVGGRGSEQYFGPGTRLTVT.

The chain couples TRBV2 to TRBJ1-6, with D tentatively TRBD1 (6 bases). Deletions cut 5 bases from V and 6 bases from J, with 11 bases between. Germline CDR1 reads SNHLY; CDR2 reads FYNNEI. The CDR3 is 14 amino acids. CDR3 nucleotide sequence: TGTGCCAGCAGTTGGGACAATCTTAATTCACCCCTCCACTTT. Translating gives CASSWDNLNSPLHF.

The chain recombines TRBV30 with TRBJ1-1; TRBD1 matches 7 bases. V gave up 5 bases and J gave up 5 bases; unmatched junction bases: 8. The CDR3 sequence is 13 residues long. Germline values: CDR1 GTSNPN, CDR2 SVGIG (reference sequence). The CDR3 bases are TGTGCCTGGGGAAAGGACAGGAGGACTGAAGCTTTCTTT. Translation gives CAWGKDRRTEAFF.

V gene TRBV4-1 combines with J gene TRBJ2-7, with D hard to call. V was trimmed by 0 bases and J by 3 bases, leaving 6 bases between them. The CDR3 is 13 amino acids. The germline gives CDR1 MGHRA, CDR2 YSYEKL. This chain's CDR3 is CASSQDSIYEQYF. CDR3 sequence (DNA): TGCGCCAGCAGCCAAGACAGTATCTACGAGCAGTACTTC.

The J gene is TRBJ2-2, the V gene TRBV6-5; D is undetermined. Trimming cost V 4 bases and J 1 base, with 4 bases left between them. Germline loops: CDR1 MNHEY, CDR2 SVGAGI. The CDR3 extends over 13 amino acids. The CDR3 DNA reads as TGTGCCAGCAGTTCGAGGAACACCGGGGAGCTGTTTTTT. The encoded protein is CASSSRNTGELFF.

This chain connects TRBV18 to TRBJ1-1; weak D call: TRBD1 (5 bases). CDR3 length: 15 residues. Germline V CDR1 and CDR2: KGHSH, LQKENI. The V and J ends lost 0 bases and 3 bases respectively, with 11 bases between them. The CDR3 nucleotides are TGTGCCAGCTCACCACCGGCAGGGTTGGACACTGAAGCTTTCTTT. It encodes CASSPPAGLDTEAFF.

The chain uses TRBV6-5 and TRBJ1-1, with 7 bases fitting TRBD1. Losses at the gene ends were 6 bases for V and 5 bases for J; bases not matched to a gene: 6. The CDR3 totals 13 residues. CDR1 and CDR2 from the germline V gene are MNHEY and SVGAGI. CDR3 nucleotide sequence: TGTGCCAGCAGGAGTCAGGGGGAAACTGAAGCTTTCTTT. It translates to CASRSQGETEAFF.

The chain is built from TRBV11-2 and TRBJ2-3, with D perhaps TRBD1 (6 bases). The CDR3 covers 11 residues. Germline V gene lookup returns CDR1 SGHAT and CDR2 FQNNGV. V shed 8 bases and J shed 9 bases, with 12 bases lying between them. This CDR3 reads CASESGTTQYF. DNA of the CDR3: TGTGCCAGCGAGTCCGGGACAACGCAGTATTTT.